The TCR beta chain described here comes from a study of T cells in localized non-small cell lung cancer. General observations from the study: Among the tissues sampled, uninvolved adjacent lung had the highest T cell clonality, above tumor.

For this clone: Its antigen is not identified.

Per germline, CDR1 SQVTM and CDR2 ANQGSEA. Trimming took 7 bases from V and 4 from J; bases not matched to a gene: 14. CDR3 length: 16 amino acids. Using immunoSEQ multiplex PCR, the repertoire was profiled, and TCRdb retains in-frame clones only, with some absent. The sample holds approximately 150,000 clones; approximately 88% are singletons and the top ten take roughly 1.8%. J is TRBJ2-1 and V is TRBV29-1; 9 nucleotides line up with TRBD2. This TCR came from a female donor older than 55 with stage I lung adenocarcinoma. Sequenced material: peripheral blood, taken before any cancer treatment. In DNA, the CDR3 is TGCAGCGGGGGGGCTAGCGGGAAAATCGGATACAATGAGCAGTTCTTC. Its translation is CSGGASGKIGYNEQFF.